These 5 T cell receptor beta chains share one sample of origin, sequenced in a study of T cell responses to AZD1222 COVID-19 vaccine. TCRdb keeps only in-frame clones here, not all; method: immunoSEQ multiplex PCR. This sample has 80,000 or so clones, with roughly nine tenths found just once. This sample comprised peripheral blood, obtained 28 days after the second AZD1222 dose. These receptors were collected from an adult who received the AZD1222 COVID-19 vaccine.

This clone is a singleton in its sample. The rearrangement links TRBV13 to TRBJ1-6, with TRBD1 identical over 7 bases. This CDR3 spans 14 amino acids. With 1 base clipped from V and 10 bases from J, the junction kept 4 bases outside the gene matches. Germline loops: CDR1 PRHDT, CDR2 FYEKMQ (reference sequence). The DNA for the CDR3 is TGTGCCAGCAGCTTAGCGGTCAGGGGGTCACCCCTCCACTTT. It yields the protein CASSLAVRGSPLHF. The variable domain in full, with the rest retrieved from reference TRBV13 and TRBJ1-6, is AAGVIQSPRHLIKEKRETATLKCYPIPRHDTVYWYQQGPGQDPQFLISFYEKMQSDKGSIPDRFSAQQFSDYHSELNMSSLELGDSALYFCASSLAVRGSPLHFGNGTRLTVT.

The CDR3 nucleotides read TGTGCCAGCAGCTCGGGACTAGCGTTCCCCCAAGAGACCCAGTACTTC. Translation gives CASSSGLAFPQETQYF. The rearrangement uses TRBV5-4 and TRBJ2-5; 10 bases align to TRBD2. Germline CDR1 SGHNT, CDR2 YYREEE (reference sequence). J lost 1 base, V lost 3 bases, and 6 bases had no gene match. This CDR3 contains 16 residues.

A few counts support this clone. The CDR3 region is CASSVAYRGSEQYF. CDR3 DNA sequence: TGTGCCAGCAGCGTAGCCTACAGGGGGTCCGAGCAGTACTTC. This chain connects TRBV9 to TRBJ2-7, with 8 bases matching TRBD1. CDR1 SGDLS and CDR2 YYNGEE come from the germline V gene. V dropped 0 bases and J dropped 6; count of bases not matched to a gene: 5. CDR3 length equals 14 residues.

The chain couples TRBV6-5 to TRBJ1-1; D gene uncertain. This CDR3 comprises 14 residues. V was shortened by 7 bases and J by 4 bases, with 16 bases between the two germline ends. Per the germline V gene, CDR1 is MNHEY and CDR2 is SVGAGI. CDR3 residues: CASTPMAQSTEAFF. The DNA for the CDR3 is TGTGCCAGCACCCCAATGGCTCAGAGCACTGAAGCTTTCTTT.

V and J are TRBV30 and TRBJ2-6, with a tentative D call TRBD1 (6 bases). The CDR3 loop spans 14 amino acids. Trimming stripped 6 bases from V and 2 bases from J, with 11 bases between. Germline CDR1 is GTSNPN and CDR2 is SVGIG (reference sequence). CDR3 in amino acids: CACGTGTGANVLTF. For the CDR3, the DNA is TGTGCCTGCGGTACAGGGACTGGGGCCAACGTCCTGACTTTC.